The 4 T cell receptor beta chains given below trace back to one sample, sequenced in a study of cytomegalovirus exposure and HLA in healthy donors. Primers included in the PCR were 60 Vbeta and 13 Jbeta primers. Clones were read by immunoSEQ multiplex PCR, and TCRdb kept only the in-frame ones, dropping some. Of over 65,000 clones listed, around 80% are singletons. The sample taken for sequencing was PBMCs. The receptors were sampled from a man between 35 and 55 years old in good health and CMV-seronegative.

This chain joins TRBV29-1 and TRBJ2-7; the match to TRBD1 covers 7 bases. CDR1 SQVTM and CDR2 ANQGSEA come from the germline V gene. V lost 6 bases to trimming and J lost 6 bases; unmatched junction nucleotides: 17. The CDR3 consists of 15 residues. The CDR3 protein is CSVYGISEGGSEQYF. DNA for the CDR3: TGCAGCGTCTACGGGATCAGTGAAGGGGGCTCCGAGCAGTACTTC.

V is TRBV6-5 and J is TRBJ2-1, with 8 bases matching TRBD2. The CDR3 totals 14 residues. The V gene's germline CDR1 is MNHEY and CDR2 SVGAGI. Trimming at V came to 6 bases and at J to 9 bases, leaving 10 bases not matched to a gene. CDR3 sequence reads: CASSRTSLGSEQFF. DNA of the CDR3: TGTGCCAGCAGCCGGACTAGCCTCGGGAGTGAGCAGTTCTTC.

This chain's CDR3 is CASSYSGGVTQYF. The DNA of the CDR3 is TGTGCCAGCAGCTATAGCGGGGGGGTCACGCAGTATTTT. The J gene is TRBJ2-3, the V gene TRBV7-9; the match to TRBD2 covers 11 bases. V was clipped by 4 bases and J by 9 bases; unmatched bases: 3. The CDR3 covers 13 residues. Germline lookup yields CDR1 SEHNR and CDR2 FQNEAQ (reference sequence).

The chain employs TRBV4-2 and TRBJ2-5, with unresolved D. The CDR3 runs 14 residues. Germline-derived CDR1 and CDR2 are LGHNA and YNFKEQ. Trimming cost V 1 base and J 2 bases, with 8 bases left between them. This CDR3 reads CASSQGVAQETQYF. The CDR3 DNA follows: TGTGCCAGCAGCCAAGGAGTAGCACAAGAGACCCAGTACTTC.